These T cell receptor beta chains were read from a single sample in a study of OX40 agonist ivuxolimab in advanced cancers. TCRdb keeps only in-frame clones here, not all; method: immunoSEQ multiplex PCR. The repertoire consists of over 55,000 clones, with 80% occurring once and the leading ten covering 8.2%. This sample comprised CD4+ or CD8+ T cells sorted from blood, obtained in a trial of the OX40 agonist ivuxolimab. Source of these receptors: an adult with an advanced solid tumor such as melanoma, head and neck, liver or kidney cancer. Both conserved end residues are part of each CDR3. The D gene is left open where the match is weak. Part of the rows lack a size; the others show once, few, many or a class for expanded clones.

J	D	size	V	CDR3	DNA
TRBJ2-1	NA	few	TRBV28	CASSSGHNEQFF	TGTGCCAGCAGTTCCGGGCACAATGAGCAGTTCTTC
TRBJ1-2	NA	NA	TRBV5-5	CASSFVEANYGYTF	TGTGCCAGCAGCTTCGTCGAAGCTAACTATGGCTACACCTTC
TRBJ2-5	NA	few	TRBV7-2	CASSTSSGSQETQYF	TGTGCCAGCAGCACCTCGTCGGGCAGCCAAGAGACCCAGTACTTC
TRBJ1-4	NA	medium-sized	TRBV2	CASSTQGRKLFF	TGTGCCAGCAGTACGCAGGGTCGAAAACTGTTTTTT
TRBJ1-4	NA	NA	TRBV4-3	CASSQDGSGPTTNEKLFF	TGCGCCAGCAGCCAAGATGGTTCGGGGCCGACAACTAATGAAAAACTGTTTTTT
TRBJ2-1	NA	NA	TRBV7-7	CASSLGGGNEQFF	TGTGCCAGCAGCTTAGGAGGAGGCAATGAGCAGTTCTTC
TRBJ2-2	NA	NA	TRBV7-9	CASSPYLASGELFF	TGTGCCAGCAGCCCTTACCTAGCCTCCGGGGAGCTGTTTTTT
TRBJ1-4	NA	once	TRBV7-8	CASSLVGQTTANEKLFF	TGTGCCAGCAGCTTAGTAGGGCAGACCACAGCTAATGAAAAACTGTTTTTT
TRBJ1-5	TRBD1	NA	TRBV5-8	CASSSGTGNSNQPQHF	TGTGCCAGCAGCTCAGGGACAGGGAATAGCAATCAGCCCCAGCATTTT
TRBJ2-1	TRBD1	NA	TRBV10-2	CASSGEWGQVYNEQFF	TGCGCCAGCAGTGGCGAGTGGGGACAGGTGTACAATGAGCAGTTCTTC
TRBJ1-5	TRBD1	NA	TRBV19	CASSITGQGPQPQHF	TGTGCCAGTAGTATCACCGGACAGGGCCCCCAGCCCCAGCATTTT
TRBJ1-5	NA	NA	TRBV4-1	CASSQEGKLNQPQHF	TGCGCCAGCAGCCAAGAGGGGAAACTCAATCAGCCCCAGCATTTT
TRBJ2-5	NA	NA	TRBV18	CASWKTFQETQYF	TGTGCCAGCTGGAAGACATTTCAAGAGACCCAGTACTTC
TRBJ1-2	NA	NA	TRBV19	CASSPPWGQGYGYTF	TGTGCCAGTAGTCCCCCATGGGGGCAAGGCTATGGCTACACCTTC
TRBJ1-6	NA	NA	TRBV7-2	CASSLTQPYNSPLHF	TGTGCCAGCAGCTTAACCCAGCCGTATAATTCACCCCTCCACTTT
TRBJ1-2	TRBD1	NA	TRBV27	CASSPGQGLGYGYTF	TGTGCCAGCAGTCCGGGACAGGGGCTCGGGTATGGCTACACCTTC
TRBJ1-5	TRBD1	few	TRBV28	CASGQGYNQPQHF	TGTGCCAGCGGACAGGGATACAATCAGCCCCAGCATTTT
TRBJ2-2	NA	NA	TRBV4-1	CASSQEVAITGELFF	TGCGCCAGCAGCCAAGAAGTTGCGATCACCGGGGAGCTGTTTTTT
TRBJ2-5	NA	NA	TRBV9	CASSVGLYQETQYF	TGTGCCAGCAGCGTAGGACTGTACCAAGAGACCCAGTACTTC
TRBJ2-3	TRBD2	NA	TRBV6-1	CASRSSGTDTQYF	TGTGCCAGCCGGTCTAGCGGTACAGATACGCAGTATTTT
TRBJ1-3	NA	NA	TRBV5-1	CASSLHPGSISGNTIYF	TGCGCCAGCAGCTTGCATCCAGGGTCAATAAGTGGAAACACCATATATTTT
TRBJ1-2	NA	NA	TRBV6-1	CASRAQGPPSYGYTF	TGTGCCAGCAGAGCTCAGGGCCCCCCTAGCTATGGCTACACCTTC